The 26 T cell receptor beta chains below all came from one sample that was sequenced in a study of cytomegalovirus exposure and HLA in healthy donors. A multiplex PCR was run with 60 Vbeta primers and 13 Jbeta primers. Some clones are missing from TCRdb's copy, which holds only in-frame ones; the method was immunoSEQ multiplex PCR. The sample contains 120,000 or so clones, approximately 76% of which appear only once. Sequenced: PBMCs. The receptors here all came from a middle-aged man in good health and CMV-seropositive.

A few counts support this clone. This sequence joins TRBV5-1 and TRBJ1-1; TRBD1 matches 8 bases. Germline V gene sequence: CDR1 SGHRS, CDR2 YFSETQ. The CDR3 covers 13 residues. V lost 5 bases and J lost 2; bases outside the gene matches: 2. Written as DNA, the CDR3 is TGCGCCAGCAGGACAGGGGTTAACACTGAAGCTTTCTTT. This encodes CASRTGVNTEAFF.

The chain uses TRBV28 and TRBJ1-5, with D perhaps matching TRBD1 (5 bases). Trimming left V 5 bases short and J 6 bases short, with 26 bases between. Looked up from germline, CDR1 is MDHEN and CDR2 is SYDVKM. This CDR3 comprises 18 residues. This CDR3 reads CASSTSGMVKVVLQPQHF. CDR3 nucleotide sequence: TGTGCCAGCAGTACCTCAGGGATGGTCAAGGTCGTTCTTCAGCCCCAGCATTTT.

This clone was observed a handful of times. The V gene is TRBV5-1, the J gene TRBJ2-3; TRBD1 matches at 8 bases. This CDR3 has 16 amino acids. The V gene's germline CDR1 is SGHRS and CDR2 YFSETQ. V dropped 6 bases and J dropped 0; count of bases not matched to a gene: 9. The CDR3 bases are TGCGCCAGCACTGGGAGGACAGGGCTGAGCACAGATACGCAGTATTTT. It codes for CASTGRTGLSTDTQYF.

This clone was detected once. The V gene is TRBV20-1, the J gene TRBJ2-3, with D uncertain. The CDR3 spans 11 residues. V was pared by 2 bases and J by 6 bases, with 6 bases between. Germline V CDR1 and CDR2: DFQATT, SNEGSKA (reference sequence). CDR3 residues: CSARSRDTQYF. For the CDR3, the DNA is TGCAGTGCTAGAAGTCGGGATACGCAGTATTTT.

The table lists this clone with a few counts. The chain couples TRBV6-1 to TRBJ2-7, with D perhaps matching TRBD1 (6 bases). Germline CDR1 and CDR2: MNHNS and SASEGT. The CDR3 runs to 14 residues. V shed 6 bases and J shed 6 bases, with 18 bases lying between them. Written as DNA, the CDR3 is TGTGCCAGCAGGGGGGCCGGTCTGATCTCCGAGCAGTACTTC. Translation gives CASRGAGLISEQYF.

The chain carries TRBV7-2 and TRBJ2-3; 9 nucleotides line up with TRBD2. The CDR3 has 14 amino acids. Germline CDR1 and CDR2: SGHTA and FQGNSA. V dropped 3 bases and J dropped 4; count of bases not matched to a gene: 2. In DNA form, the CDR3 reads TGTGCCAGCAGCTTTGCGGGGGGGCCAGATACGCAGTATTTT. Its protein product is CASSFAGGPDTQYF.

This clone was picked up a small number of times. This chain uses TRBV18 with TRBJ2-7, with 11 bases that match TRBD2. CDR3 length: 16 residues. CDR1 is KGHSH, CDR2 LQKENI, per germline. V lost 3 bases to trimming and J lost 0 bases; unmatched junction nucleotides: 4. The CDR3, as DNA: TGTGCCAGCTCACCCCTTACTAGCGGGAGCTCCTACGAGCAGTACTTC. Amino acids: CASSPLTSGSSYEQYF.

The chain uses TRBV18 and TRBJ2-5; 9 nucleotides line up with TRBD1. CDR3 size: 19 residues. After removal of 3 bases from V and 0 bases from J, the junction contained 14 bases not matched to a gene. Germline CDR1 is KGHSH and CDR2 is LQKENI. CDR3 bases: TGTGCCAGCTCACCGCTAAACAGGGGGCAAAACACCTACCAAGAGACCCAGTACTTC. Translation: CASSPLNRGQNTYQETQYF.

This clone was detected once. The chain carries TRBV27 and TRBJ1-1, with D perhaps matching TRBD1 (6 bases). V lost 2 bases, J lost 0 bases, and 7 bases lay in between. The germline V gene encodes CDR1 MNHEY and CDR2 SMNVEV (reference sequence). CDR3 length: 14 residues. Here the CDR3 DNA reads TGTGCCAGCAGTTTAAGGGGGATGAACACTGAAGCTTTCTTT. It codes for CASSLRGMNTEAFF.

The chain joins TRBV5-6 to TRBJ1-1; tentatively, D is TRBD1 (5 bases). Trimming took off 2 bases at V and 5 bases at J, with 7 bases between the two ends. Germline V gene lookup returns CDR1 SGHDT and CDR2 YYEEEE. The CDR3 covers 12 residues. The CDR3 nucleotides are TGTGCCAGCAGCTTTGGGGGGACTGAAGCTTTCTTT. This sequence encodes CASSFGGTEAFF.

V usage is TRBV10-2 and J usage is TRBJ1-2, with D perhaps TRBD1 (5 bases). The CDR3 consists of 15 residues. Per the germline V gene, CDR1 is WSHSY and CDR2 is SAAADI. Trimming removed 3 bases from V and 1 base from J, with 12 bases in between. CDR3 in DNA: TGCGCCAGCAGTGATCCCCGGGGGAGTAACTATGGCTACACCTTC. The encoded protein is CASSDPRGSNYGYTF.

V and J are TRBV15 and TRBJ2-2, with D possibly TRBD1 on 6 matching bases. V was pared by 0 bases and J by 1 base, with 12 bases between. CDR3 size: 17 residues. In germline, CDR1 is LNHNV, CDR2 YYDKDF (reference sequence). The CDR3 loop is CATSRDAGQLNTGELFF. CDR3 in DNA: TGTGCCACCAGCAGAGATGCAGGACAGTTGAACACCGGGGAGCTGTTTTTT.

The chain links TRBV19 to TRBJ2-3; D might be TRBD2 (6 bases). V lost 8 bases and J 5 bases, leaving 14 bases between the germline ends. The CDR3 sequence is 13 residues long. Germline lookup yields CDR1 LNHDA and CDR2 SQIVND (reference sequence). The CDR3 DNA follows: TGTGCCAGTCTTAGACTAGGTGGAGATACGCAGTATTTT. Amino acids: CASLRLGGDTQYF.

The chain has TRBV7-8 and TRBJ2-3; a possible D gene is TRBD2 (6 bases). This CDR3 is 16 amino acids long. CDR1 is SGHVS, CDR2 FQNEAQ, per germline. Trimming took off 3 bases at V and 0 bases at J, with 13 bases between the two ends. CDR3 loop: CASSFQLAASTDTQYF. The CDR3 DNA reads TGTGCCAGCAGCTTCCAACTAGCTGCTAGCACAGATACGCAGTATTTT.

The chain joins TRBV28 to TRBJ2-5; D not resolved. Trimming took 6 bases from V and 5 from J, leaving 10 bases between them. This CDR3 has 12 amino acids. Germline CDR1 reads MDHEN; CDR2 reads SYDVKM. In DNA form, the CDR3 reads TGTGCCAGCAGCCCGAGCAGGGAGACCCAGTACTTC. Translated, it gives CASSPSRETQYF.

The DNA of the CDR3 is TGCGCCAGCAATCCGGGACTAGCGGGGGTCACAGATACGCAGTATTTT. Protein product: CASNPGLAGVTDTQYF. This chain connects TRBV5-1 to TRBJ2-3; 14 bases align to TRBD2. Trimming removed 6 bases from V and 2 bases from J; junction bases left unmatched: 5. From germline, CDR1 is SGHRS and CDR2 YFSETQ. The CDR3 loop spans 16 amino acids.

The chain couples TRBV6-5 to TRBJ1-5; the D is unclear. The CDR3 spans 15 residues. Deletions cut 2 bases from V and 3 bases from J, with 11 bases between. CDR1 is MNHEY and CDR2 is SVGAGI in the germline V gene. The CDR3 DNA is TGTGCCAGCAGTTACGGACGGGGTAACAATCAGCCCCAGCATTTT. Translating gives CASSYGRGNNQPQHF.

V and J are TRBV6-1 and TRBJ1-2; D is ambiguous. The length of the CDR3 is 12 residues. Per germline, CDR1 MNHNS and CDR2 SASEGT. V lost 6 bases, J lost 2 bases, and 7 bases lay in between. CDR3: CASREDNYGYTF. DNA for the CDR3: TGTGCCAGCAGGGAGGACAACTATGGCTACACCTTC.

The CDR3 DNA is TGTGCCAGCAGCGGGACAGGGATGGGTAACTATGGCTACACCTTC. Translating gives CASSGTGMGNYGYTF. V is TRBV9 and J is TRBJ1-2, with 8 bases fitting TRBD1. The J segment lost 1 base and the V segment lost 3 bases, leaving 5 bases of the junction unmatched. From germline, CDR1 is SGDLS and CDR2 YYNGEE. The CDR3 totals 15 residues.

This chain links TRBV18 with TRBJ1-4; TRBD1 might be the D (5 bases). V gave up 3 bases and J gave up 7 bases, with 12 bases separating them. The CDR3 is made up of 14 amino acids. Germline CDR1 reads KGHSH; CDR2 reads LQKENI. The CDR3 bases are TGTGCCAGCTCACCTACACAGGACGCTGAAAAACTGTTTTTT. This sequence encodes CASSPTQDAEKLFF.

The chain recombines TRBV5-6 with TRBJ2-1; 13 bases fit TRBD2. V trimming: 3 bases; J trimming: 4 bases; junction bases outside the gene matches: 4. CDR1 is SGHDT and CDR2 is YYEEEE in the germline V gene. The CDR3 totals 16 residues. The CDR3 DNA sequence: TGTGCCAGCAGCTCACAACTAGCGGGAGGGTACAATGAGCAGTTCTTC. Its protein is CASSSQLAGGYNEQFF.

In nucleotides, the CDR3 is TGCGCCAGCAGCTTGGGAACCGGTCTTAGCACAGATACGCAGTATTTT. It translates to CASSLGTGLSTDTQYF. The chain recombines TRBV5-1 with TRBJ2-3; no firm D call. Between the trimmed V and J ends, which lost 0 bases and 0 bases, there was a span of 11 bases. Germline CDR1 and CDR2: SGHRS and YFSETQ. The CDR3 has 16 residues.

This chain uses TRBV19 with TRBJ1-1, with D unclear. CDR1 is LNHDA and CDR2 is SQIVND in the germline V gene (reference sequence). V was shortened by 4 bases and J by 0 bases, with 9 bases between the two germline ends. This CDR3 contains 14 residues. The CDR3 region is CASSKERMNTEAFF. DNA of the CDR3: TGTGCCAGTAGTAAAGAGCGGATGAACACTGAAGCTTTCTTT.

In its sample, this clone was seen once. The gene calls are TRBV7-9 and TRBJ2-3; TRBD2 matches at 15 bases. This CDR3 has 17 residues. Trimming at V came to 4 bases and at J to 5 bases, leaving 7 bases not matched to a gene. Germline V CDR1 and CDR2: SEHNR, FQNEAQ (reference sequence). This CDR3 is CASSSGLAGGLGDTQYF. DNA for the CDR3: TGTGCCAGCAGCTCCGGACTAGCGGGAGGGCTAGGAGATACGCAGTATTTT.

The rearrangement links TRBV7-9 to TRBJ2-5, with TRBD1 matching over 7 bases. V trimming: 6 bases; J trimming: 4 bases; junction bases outside the gene matches: 2. The CDR3 length is 12 residues. Germline CDR1 and CDR2: SEHNR and FQNEAQ (reference sequence). CDR3 nucleotide sequence: TGTGCCAGCAGGGGACAGATAGAGACCCAGTACTTC. This sequence encodes CASRGQIETQYF. The variable domain in full, completed from reference TRBV7-9 and TRBJ2-5, reads DTGVSQNPRHKITKRGQNVTFRCDPISEHNRLYWYRQTLGQGPEFLTYFQNEAQLEKSRLLSDRFSAERPKGSFSTLEIQRTEQGDSAMYLCASRGQIETQYFGPGTRLLVL.

The chain couples TRBV6-1 to TRBJ1-1, with D maybe TRBD1 (5 bases). Germline lookup yields CDR1 MNHNS and CDR2 SASEGT. CDR3 length: 14 residues. Trimming removed 6 bases from V and 0 bases from J, with 11 bases in between. CDR3 sequence: CASSKKGMNTEAFF. As DNA, the CDR3 is TGTGCCAGCAGCAAAAAGGGGATGAACACTGAAGCTTTCTTT.